This record covers a single TCR beta chain. Its antigen is as yet unknown. Using immunoSEQ multiplex PCR, the repertoire was profiled, and TCRdb retains in-frame clones only, with some absent. Seen here are around 66,000 clones, approximately 93% observed once, and the top ten hold about 17%. The data stem from a study of OX40 agonist ivuxolimab in advanced cancers. Notes on the study in general: Clonal expansion from baseline to week 6 occurred in both CD4+ and CD8+ T cells.

The input for sequencing was CD4+ or CD8+ T cells sorted from blood, taken in a trial of the OX40 agonist ivuxolimab. This TCR derives from an adult with an advanced solid tumor such as melanoma, head and neck, liver or kidney cancer.

The CDR3 coding sequence is TGTGCCAGCAGCACTGACTGGACTAGCGGGGGAGAGACCCAGTACTTC. Residues: CASSTDWTSGGETQYF. The chain uses TRBV7-9 and TRBJ2-5; 13 positions agree with TRBD2. The CDR3 sequence is 16 residues long. The J segment lost 4 bases and the V segment lost 5 bases, leaving 7 bases of the junction unmatched. Germline-derived CDR1 and CDR2 are SEHNR and FQNEAQ (reference sequence).